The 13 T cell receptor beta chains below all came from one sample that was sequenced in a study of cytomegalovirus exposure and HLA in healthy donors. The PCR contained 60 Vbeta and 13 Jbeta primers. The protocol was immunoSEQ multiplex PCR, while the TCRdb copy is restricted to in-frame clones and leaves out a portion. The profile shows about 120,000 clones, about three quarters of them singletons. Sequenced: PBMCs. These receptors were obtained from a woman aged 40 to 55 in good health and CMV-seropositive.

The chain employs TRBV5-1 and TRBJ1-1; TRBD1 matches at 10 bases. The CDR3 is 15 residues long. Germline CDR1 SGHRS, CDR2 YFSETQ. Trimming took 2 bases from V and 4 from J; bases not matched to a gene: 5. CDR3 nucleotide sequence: TGCGCCAGCAGCTTCACCGGGACAGGGGTCACTGAAGCTTTCTTT. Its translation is CASSFTGTGVTEAFF. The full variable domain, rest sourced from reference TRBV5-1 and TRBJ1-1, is KAGVTQTPRYLIKTRGQQVTLSCSPISGHRSVSWYQQTPGQGLQFLFEYFSETQRNKGNFPGRFSGRQFSNSRSEMNVSTLELGDSALYLCASSFTGTGVTEAFFGQGTRLTVV.

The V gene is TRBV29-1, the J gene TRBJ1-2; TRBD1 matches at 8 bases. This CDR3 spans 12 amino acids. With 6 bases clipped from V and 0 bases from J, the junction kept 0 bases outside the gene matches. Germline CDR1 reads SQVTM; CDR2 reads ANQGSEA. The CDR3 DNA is TGCAGCGTGGACAGGGCTAACTATGGCTACACCTTC. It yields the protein CSVDRANYGYTF. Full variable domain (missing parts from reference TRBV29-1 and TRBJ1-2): SAVISQKPSRDICQRGTSLTIQCQVDSQVTMMFWYRQQPGQSLTLIATANQGSEATYESGFVIDKFPISRPNLTFSTLTVSNMSPEDSSIYLCSVDRANYGYTFGSGTRLTVV.

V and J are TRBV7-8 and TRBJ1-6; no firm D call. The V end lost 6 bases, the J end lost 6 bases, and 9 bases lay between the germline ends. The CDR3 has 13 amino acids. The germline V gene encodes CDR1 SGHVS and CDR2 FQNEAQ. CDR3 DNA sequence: TGTGCCAGCAGACTTACAGCTAATTCACCCCTCCACTTT. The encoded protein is CASRLTANSPLHF. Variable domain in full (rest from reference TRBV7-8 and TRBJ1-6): GAGVSQSPRYKVAKRGQDVALRCDPISGHVSLFWYQQALGQGPEFLTYFQNEAQLDKSGLPSDRFFAERPEGSVSTLKIQRTQQEDSAVYLCASRLTANSPLHFGNGTRLTVT.

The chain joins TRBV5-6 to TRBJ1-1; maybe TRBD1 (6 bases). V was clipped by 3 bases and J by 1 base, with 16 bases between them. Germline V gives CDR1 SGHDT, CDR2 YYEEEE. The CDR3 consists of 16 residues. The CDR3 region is CASSWASQGRNTEAFF. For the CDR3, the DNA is TGTGCCAGCAGCTGGGCCTCTCAGGGGAGGAACACTGAAGCTTTCTTT.

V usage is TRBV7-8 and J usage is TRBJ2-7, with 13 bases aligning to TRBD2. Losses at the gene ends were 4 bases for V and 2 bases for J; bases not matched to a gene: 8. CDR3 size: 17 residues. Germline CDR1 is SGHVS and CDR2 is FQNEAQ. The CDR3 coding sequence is TGTGCCAGCAGCTCTCAACTAGCGGGGGGGTTAACCTACGAGCAGTACTTC. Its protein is CASSSQLAGGLTYEQYF.

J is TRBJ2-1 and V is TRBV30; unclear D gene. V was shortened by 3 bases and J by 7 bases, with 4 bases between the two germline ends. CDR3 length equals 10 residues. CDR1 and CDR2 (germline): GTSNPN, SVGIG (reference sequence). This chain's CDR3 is CAWSKNEQFF. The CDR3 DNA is TGTGCCTGGAGCAAAAATGAGCAGTTCTTC.

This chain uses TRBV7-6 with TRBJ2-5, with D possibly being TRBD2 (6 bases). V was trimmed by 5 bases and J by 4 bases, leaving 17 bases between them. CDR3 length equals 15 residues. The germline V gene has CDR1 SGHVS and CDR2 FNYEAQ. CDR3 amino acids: CASSQRAGRLETQYF. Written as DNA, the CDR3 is TGTGCCAGCAGCCAGCGGGCAGGGAGGCTAGAGACCCAGTACTTC.

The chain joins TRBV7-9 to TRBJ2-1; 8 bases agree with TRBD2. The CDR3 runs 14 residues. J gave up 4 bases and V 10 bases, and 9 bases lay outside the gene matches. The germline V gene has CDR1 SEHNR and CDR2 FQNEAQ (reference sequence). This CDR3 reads CATFRLAPYNEQFF. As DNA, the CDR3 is TGTGCCACCTTTCGACTAGCGCCTTACAATGAGCAGTTCTTC.

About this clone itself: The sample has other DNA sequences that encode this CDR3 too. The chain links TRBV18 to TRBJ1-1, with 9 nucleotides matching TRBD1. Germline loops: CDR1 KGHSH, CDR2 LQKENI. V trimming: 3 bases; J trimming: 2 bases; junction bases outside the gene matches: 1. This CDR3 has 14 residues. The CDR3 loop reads CASSPGQGNTEAFF. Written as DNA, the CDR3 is TGTGCCAGCTCACCGGGACAGGGTAACACTGAAGCTTTCTTT. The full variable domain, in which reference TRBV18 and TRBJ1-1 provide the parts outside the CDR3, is NAGVMQNPRHLVRRRGQEARLRCSPMKGHSHVYWYRQLPEEGLKFMVYLQKENIIDESGMPKERFSAEFPKEGPSILRIQQVVRGDSAAYFCASSPGQGNTEAFFGQGTRLTVV.

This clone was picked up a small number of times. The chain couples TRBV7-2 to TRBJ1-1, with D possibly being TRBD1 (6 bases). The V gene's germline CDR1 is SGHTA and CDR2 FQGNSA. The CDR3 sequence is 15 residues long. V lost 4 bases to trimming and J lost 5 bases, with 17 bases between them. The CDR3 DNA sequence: TGTGCCAGCAGCTCGGGAAACAGGGTTTGGACTGAAGCTTTCTTT. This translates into CASSSGNRVWTEAFF.

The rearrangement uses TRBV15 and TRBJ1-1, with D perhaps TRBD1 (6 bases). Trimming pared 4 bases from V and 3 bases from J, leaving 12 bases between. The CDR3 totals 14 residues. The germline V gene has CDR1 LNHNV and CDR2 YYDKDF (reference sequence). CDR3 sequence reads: CATSMGQGYTEAFF. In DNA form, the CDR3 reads TGTGCCACCAGCATGGGCCAGGGGTACACTGAAGCTTTCTTT.

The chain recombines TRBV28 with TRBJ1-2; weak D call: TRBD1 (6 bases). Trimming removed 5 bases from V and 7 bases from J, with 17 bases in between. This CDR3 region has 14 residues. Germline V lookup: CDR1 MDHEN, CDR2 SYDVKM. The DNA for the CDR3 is TGTGCCAGCAGTCTAACCTTCATAGGGGGTGGCTACACCTTC. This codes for CASSLTFIGGGYTF.

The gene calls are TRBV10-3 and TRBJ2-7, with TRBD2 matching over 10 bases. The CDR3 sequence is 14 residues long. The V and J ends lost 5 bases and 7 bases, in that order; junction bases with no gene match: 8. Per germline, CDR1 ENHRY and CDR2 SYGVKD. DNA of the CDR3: TGTGCCATCAGTCCTCTAGCGGGGGTGGGTGAGCAGTACTTC. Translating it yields CAISPLAGVGEQYF.